This TCR beta chain comes out of a study of blood T cell repertoires in COVID-19. TCRdb's copy holds only in-frame clones and misses some; the assay was immunoSEQ multiplex PCR. The sample yields approximately 31,000 clones, around nine tenths seen once. Sequencing input: peripheral blood. The clonotype was recovered from a human donor in a cohort sampled during active COVID-19.

The CDR3, as DNA: TGTGCCAGCAGTTACGGAGGCTACAATGAGCAGTTCTTC. It codes for CASSYGGYNEQFF. The V gene is TRBV6-6, the J gene TRBJ2-1; maybe TRBD2 (5 bases). The V gene lost 2 bases and the J gene lost 3 bases, with 5 bases spanning the gap. The CDR3 consists of 13 residues. Germline loops: CDR1 MNHNY, CDR2 SVGAGI (reference sequence).